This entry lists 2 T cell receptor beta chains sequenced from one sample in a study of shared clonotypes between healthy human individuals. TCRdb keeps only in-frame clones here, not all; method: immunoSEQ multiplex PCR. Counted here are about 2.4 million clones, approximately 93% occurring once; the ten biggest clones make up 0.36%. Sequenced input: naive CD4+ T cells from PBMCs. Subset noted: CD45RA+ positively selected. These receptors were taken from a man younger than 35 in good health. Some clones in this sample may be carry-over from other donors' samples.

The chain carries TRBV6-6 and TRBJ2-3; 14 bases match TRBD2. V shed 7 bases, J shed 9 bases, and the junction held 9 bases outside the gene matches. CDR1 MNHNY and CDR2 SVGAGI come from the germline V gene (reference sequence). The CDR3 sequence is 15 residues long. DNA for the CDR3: TGTGCCAGCAACCCGGGACTAGCGGGAGTTGGGACGCAGTATTTT. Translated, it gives CASNPGLAGVGTQYF.

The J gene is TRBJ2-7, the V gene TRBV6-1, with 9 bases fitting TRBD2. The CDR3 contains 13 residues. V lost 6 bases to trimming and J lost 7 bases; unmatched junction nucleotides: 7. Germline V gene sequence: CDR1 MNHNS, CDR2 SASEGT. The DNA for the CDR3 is TGTGCCAGCAGGAAACTAGCGGGCGATGAGCAGTACTTC. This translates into CASRKLAGDEQYF.